This TCR beta chain was recovered during a study of cytotoxic CD8 clonotypes in ibrutinib-treated CLL. In regard to this clone: Its antigen remains unidentified.

CDR1 is SQVTM, CDR2 ANQGSEA, per germline. V was pared by 7 bases and J by 0 bases, with 1 base of the junction left unmatched. CDR3 length: 12 amino acids. Study-wide points: Patients with sustained remission and those progressing were sampled at differing times.

Data came from immunoSEQ multiplex PCR; TCRdb stores just in-frame clones and leaves some out. The repertoire holds some 310,000 clones, with 80% as singletons. The specimen comprised PBMCs, sampled before ibrutinib treatment. The gene calls are TRBV29-1 and TRBJ2-3; 7 bases fit TRBD1. The sequence derives from a human donor with chronic lymphocytic leukemia. The CDR3 region is CSARGSTDTQYF. CDR3 DNA sequence: TGCAGCGCCAGGGGGAGCACAGATACGCAGTATTTT.